These 30 T cell receptor beta chains were sequenced from one sample in a study of cytomegalovirus exposure and HLA in healthy donors. PCR involved 60 Vbeta and 13 Jbeta primers. The protocol was immunoSEQ multiplex PCR, while the TCRdb copy is restricted to in-frame clones and leaves out a portion. The table records roughly 140,000 clones, roughly 10% of them present only once. The sample was PBMCs. The origin of the receptors is a male donor in good health and CMV-seronegative.

This sequence joins TRBV21-1 and TRBJ1-6; the DNA was not used to check the table's D call, TRBD1. TRBV21-1 is noted as a pseudogene. This CDR3 is built from 18 residues. The CDR3 DNA reads TGTGCCAGCAGCAAAGGCCTTCCCGGATCGACAGGAAATTCACCCCTCCACTTT. It translates to CASSKGLPGSTGNSPLHF.

The genes are TRBV4-3 and TRBJ2-1, with a possible D match to TRBD1 (5 bases). The V and J ends lost 2 bases and 3 bases respectively, with 14 bases between them. The CDR3 covers 16 residues. Germline V gene sequence: CDR1 LGHNA, CDR2 YSLEER. CDR3 DNA: TGCGCCAGCAGCCAAAGTGGGCAGGGAAACTACAATGAGCAGTTCTTC. Translated, it gives CASSQSGQGNYNEQFF.

This rearrangement joins TRBV28 to TRBJ1-2, with 8 bases lining up with TRBD1. Germline V lookup: CDR1 MDHEN, CDR2 SYDVKM. This CDR3 comprises 15 residues. The J segment lost 4 bases and the V segment lost 6 bases, leaving 10 bases of the junction unmatched. The CDR3 reads CASRPRDRFVYGYTF. Written as DNA, the CDR3 is TGTGCCAGCAGACCACGGGACAGGTTTGTCTATGGCTACACCTTC.

Of note for this clone: Other DNA sequences in this sample translate to the same CDR3. The chain joins TRBV5-1 to TRBJ2-1; 11 bases match TRBD1. The V gene end was trimmed by 0 bases and the J gene end by 5 bases; junction bases not matched to a gene: 4. The CDR3 has 16 amino acids. Germline CDR1 and CDR2: SGHRS and YFSETQ. The CDR3 DNA is TGCGCCAGCAGCTTGGGGGACAGGGGGGATCACAATGAGCAGTTCTTC. This encodes CASSLGDRGDHNEQFF.

A few counts support this clone. The same CDR3 also results from other DNA sequences found in this sample. This chain joins TRBV28 and TRBJ2-7; D is possibly TRBD2 (5 bases). The CDR3 is made up of 15 amino acids. Germline values: CDR1 MDHEN, CDR2 SYDVKM. Trimming cost V 3 bases and J 0 bases, with 12 bases left between them. The CDR3 sequence: CASSFRGLLSYEQYF. In DNA, the CDR3 is TGTGCCAGCAGTTTTCGCGGACTCCTCTCCTACGAGCAGTACTTC.

This clone was counted only a few times. CDR3 nucleotides: TGCGCCAGCAGCCGGCTGACCGAGTCAGGGGACCGAAACACCATATATTTT. Its protein product is CASSRLTESGDRNTIYF. The chain has TRBV4-3 and TRBJ1-3, with D perhaps matching TRBD1 (6 bases). This CDR3 contains 17 residues. The germline CDR1 and CDR2 sequences are LGHNA and YSLEER. V dropped 4 bases and J dropped 5 bases, with 21 bases sitting between them.

The rearrangement links TRBV6-6 to TRBJ2-1; 14 positions match TRBD2. Germline CDR1 reads MNHNY; CDR2 reads SVGAGI (reference sequence). V shed 6 bases and J 10 bases; nucleotides not matched to a gene: 8. CDR3 length: 15 amino acids. The CDR3 loop reads CASSIGLAGGREQFF. The CDR3 DNA reads TGTGCCAGCAGCATAGGACTAGCGGGAGGCCGCGAGCAGTTCTTC.

This clone has a handful of counts. The chain has TRBV11-1 and TRBJ1-1; tentatively, D is TRBD1 (5 bases). Trimming pared 0 bases from V and 2 bases from J, leaving 13 bases between. The CDR3 extends over 16 amino acids. The germline V gene has CDR1 SGHAT and CDR2 FQDESV (reference sequence). For the CDR3, the DNA is TGTGCCAGCAGCTTAGCGGTGGGGGGTTTAAACACTGAAGCTTTCTTT. It is translated as CASSLAVGGLNTEAFF.

The chain combines TRBV10-3 with TRBJ2-7; D may be TRBD2 (6 bases). Trimming removed 0 bases from V and 3 bases from J, with 12 bases in between. From germline, CDR1 is ENHRY and CDR2 SYGVKD. The CDR3 runs 15 residues. The CDR3 here is CAISESAGQVYEQYF. Here the CDR3 DNA reads TGTGCCATCAGTGAGTCGGCGGGGCAGGTCTACGAGCAGTACTTC.

This rearrangement joins TRBV4-1 to TRBJ2-1; 11 bases fit TRBD2. The CDR3 is 16 residues long. V lost 1 base, J lost 6 bases, and 5 bases stayed unmatched. Germline-derived CDR1 and CDR2 are MGHRA and YSYEKL. The CDR3 DNA follows: TGCGCCAGCAGCCAAGGTTTTAGCGGGGGGGGCAATGAGCAGTTCTTC. Amino acid sequence: CASSQGFSGGGNEQFF.

The J gene is TRBJ1-1, the V gene TRBV19, with 9 bases identical to TRBD1. The germline CDR1 and CDR2 sequences are LNHDA and SQIVND (reference sequence). This CDR3 has 13 residues. V shed 8 bases, J shed 1 base, and the junction held 2 bases outside the gene matches. CDR3: CASLDRGNTEAFF. CDR3 DNA sequence: TGTGCCAGTTTGGACAGGGGGAACACTGAAGCTTTCTTT.

This clone was seen a handful of times. The gene calls are TRBV28 and TRBJ2-7, with D perhaps matching TRBD1 (5 bases). V lost 3 bases and J 5 bases, leaving 11 bases between the germline ends. Germline V gives CDR1 MDHEN, CDR2 SYDVKM. The CDR3 is 13 residues long. The CDR3 is CASSFERGNEQYF. CDR3 sequence (DNA): TGTGCCAGCAGTTTTGAAAGGGGCAACGAGCAGTACTTC.

The chain recombines TRBV7-9 with TRBJ2-5; 10 bases line up with TRBD1. The germline V gene encodes CDR1 SEHNR and CDR2 FQNEAQ (reference sequence). V was clipped by 4 bases and J by 5 bases; unmatched bases: 19. The CDR3 contains 19 residues. CDR3 coding DNA: TGTGCCAGCAGCTCGACCCCCCGGACAGGGGGGAACGAGGGCGAGACCCAGTACTTC. As protein: CASSSTPRTGGNEGETQYF. The whole variable domain, remainder taken from reference TRBV7-9 and TRBJ2-5, is DTGVSQNPRHKITKRGQNVTFRCDPISEHNRLYWYRQTLGQGPEFLTYFQNEAQLEKSRLLSDRFSAERPKGSFSTLEIQRTEQGDSAMYLCASSSTPRTGGNEGETQYFGPGTRLLVL.

This clone has more than one count but fewer than ten. The gene calls are TRBV7-9 and TRBJ1-2, with 8 bases that match TRBD1. Germline V lookup: CDR1 SEHNR, CDR2 FQNEAQ (reference sequence). Trimming cost V 1 base and J 6 bases; bases outside gene matches: 4. This CDR3 is built from 14 residues. This CDR3 reads CASSLDQGADGYTF. The CDR3 DNA sequence: TGTGCCAGCAGCTTAGACCAGGGGGCAGATGGCTACACCTTC.

This clone has a handful of counts. The chain carries TRBV2 and TRBJ2-7, with 13 bases lining up with TRBD2. With 7 bases clipped from V and 3 bases from J, the junction kept 6 bases outside the gene matches. Germline values: CDR1 SNHLY, CDR2 FYNNEI. This CDR3 region has 15 residues. The CDR3 reads CASTDGLAGVYEQYF. For the CDR3, the DNA is TGTGCCAGCACCGACGGACTAGCGGGGGTCTACGAGCAGTACTTC.

This chain joins TRBV7-3 and TRBJ1-2; 7 positions match TRBD1. The J segment lost 5 bases and the V segment lost 5 bases, leaving 17 bases of the junction unmatched. In germline, CDR1 is SGHTA, CDR2 FQGTGA. This CDR3 is built from 17 residues. CDR3 in DNA: TGTGCCAGCAGCCCCGAGGGATCAGGGGGTAGAGGGTATGGCTACACCTTC. This translates into CASSPEGSGGRGYGYTF.

Only a few counts were recorded for this clone. This sequence joins TRBV25-1 and TRBJ2-1, with 11 nucleotides matching TRBD2. The CDR3 loop spans 16 amino acids. Germline values: CDR1 MGHDK, CDR2 SYGVNS. With V trimmed by 3 bases and J by 6 bases, 7 bases remained unmatched. CDR3 amino acids: CASSEPLAGGGNEQFF. Written as DNA, the CDR3 is TGTGCCAGCAGTGAGCCCCTAGCGGGAGGAGGCAATGAGCAGTTCTTC. Full variable domain (remainder filled in from reference TRBV25-1 and TRBJ2-1): EADIYQTPRYLVIGTGKKITLECSQTMGHDKMYWYQQDPGMELHLIHYSYGVNSTEKGDLSSESTVSRIRTEHFPLTLESARPSHTSQYLCASSEPLAGGGNEQFFGPGTRLTVL.

This rearrangement joins TRBV4-1 to TRBJ1-2; D call uncertain. Germline V gene data show CDR1 as MGHRA and CDR2 as YSYEKL. The CDR3 runs 17 residues. Deletions cut 0 bases from V and 4 bases from J, with 18 bases between. The CDR3 here is CASSQDASSPTAYGYTF. The DNA for the CDR3 is TGCGCCAGCAGCCAAGATGCCTCAAGTCCCACTGCCTATGGCTACACCTTC.

This chain uses TRBV27 with TRBJ2-6; D perhaps matches TRBD2 (5 bases). V was cut by 6 bases and J by 4 bases, with 7 bases left in between. Germline V gives CDR1 MNHEY, CDR2 SMNVEV (reference sequence). The CDR3 spans 13 residues. In DNA form, the CDR3 reads TGTGCCAGCAGCCGGGGAGGGGCCAACGTCCTGACTTTC. Its protein is CASSRGGANVLTF.

This clone was recorded a few times. The V call is TRBV7-2, the J call TRBJ1-6, with D possibly being TRBD1 (5 bases). There are 16 residues in the CDR3. Germline CDR1 is SGHTA and CDR2 is FQGNSA. The V gene lost 1 base and the J gene lost 2 bases, with 9 bases spanning the gap. The CDR3 DNA reads as TGTGCCAGCAGCTTAGATGAGACAGCCTATAATTCACCCCTCCACTTT. Encoded protein: CASSLDETAYNSPLHF.

This clone was counted between two and nine times. This chain links TRBV7-8 with TRBJ1-5, with 7 bases identical to TRBD1. The CDR3 has 16 residues. CDR1 SGHVS and CDR2 FQNEAQ come from the germline V gene. The junction had 10 bases not matched to a gene; V was cut back by 3 bases and J by 5 bases. The CDR3 DNA reads TGTGCCAGCAGCTTGAGAAGCAGACAGGGTTATCAGCCCCAGCATTTT. Protein sequence: CASSLRSRQGYQPQHF.

The chain couples TRBV9 to TRBJ1-2, with TRBD1 as a possible D gene (5 bases). V shed 4 bases and J shed 0 bases, with 16 bases lying between them. Per germline, CDR1 SGDLS and CDR2 YYNGEE. The CDR3 loop spans 16 amino acids. The CDR3 DNA follows: TGTGCCAGCAGCCCCATCCCAGGGAGGACTAACTATGGCTACACCTTC. Translated, it gives CASSPIPGRTNYGYTF.

This clone was seen more than once but under ten times. The chain recombines TRBV29-1 with TRBJ2-3; TRBD2 matches 7 bases. Germline V gene lookup returns CDR1 SQVTM and CDR2 ANQGSEA. The CDR3 spans 13 residues. The V and J ends lost 6 bases and 4 bases, in that order; junction bases with no gene match: 7. CDR3 bases: TGCAGCGTCCACGGGGGGAGGGCAGATACGCAGTATTTT. Residues: CSVHGGRADTQYF.

The sample holds a few counts of this clone. J is TRBJ1-4 and V is TRBV28, with D perhaps TRBD1 (6 bases). Germline lookup yields CDR1 MDHEN and CDR2 SYDVKM. V was shortened by 6 bases and J by 6 bases, with 23 bases between the two germline ends. CDR3 length: 17 residues. The chain's CDR3 is CASRAWGTGGLYEKLFF. The CDR3 nucleotides read TGTGCCAGCAGGGCTTGGGGGACGGGGGGCTTGTATGAAAAACTGTTTTTT. The full variable domain, its missing parts supplied by reference TRBV28 and TRBJ1-4, is DVKVTQSSRYLVKRTGEKVFLECVQDMDHENMFWYRQDPGLGLRLIYFSYDVKMKEKGDIPEGYSVSREKKERFSLILESASTNQTSMYLCASRAWGTGGLYEKLFFGSGTQLSVL.

This clone turned up a few times. The genes are TRBV5-1 and TRBJ2-6, with a possible D match to TRBD2 (5 bases). The germline V and J ends were trimmed by 0 bases and 0 bases, with 10 bases remaining between them. The CDR3 contains 17 residues. Germline assignment: CDR1 SGHRS and CDR2 YFSETQ. CDR3 nucleotides: TGCGCCAGCAGCTTGGTGGTCCGGGGCTCTGGGGCCAACGTCCTGACTTTC. Amino acids: CASSLVVRGSGANVLTF. Looking up the rest from reference TRBV5-1 and TRBJ2-6 gives the full variable domain: KAGVTQTPRYLIKTRGQQVTLSCSPISGHRSVSWYQQTPGQGLQFLFEYFSETQRNKGNFPGRFSGRQFSNSRSEMNVSTLELGDSALYLCASSLVVRGSGANVLTFGAGSRLTVL.

Here the CDR3 DNA reads TGTGCCAGCAGTTTACCGACAGGCTACTCCTACGAGCAGTACTTC. Translating gives CASSLPTGYSYEQYF. The genes are TRBV28 and TRBJ2-7, with D possibly TRBD1 on 6 matching bases. Trimming left V 2 bases short and J 0 bases short, with 11 bases between. The CDR3 is made up of 15 amino acids. The germline V gene encodes CDR1 MDHEN and CDR2 SYDVKM.

The sample holds a few counts of this clone. The chain couples TRBV5-1 to TRBJ2-5; D gene ambiguous. The CDR3 covers 14 residues. The germline gives CDR1 SGHRS, CDR2 YFSETQ. V gave up 4 bases and J gave up 4 bases, with 14 bases separating them. The chain's CDR3 is CASSGPTQGETQYF. The CDR3 region has the DNA TGCGCCAGCAGCGGGCCTACACAAGGAGAGACCCAGTACTTC.

The genes are TRBV9 and TRBJ1-2, with TRBD1 matching 7 bases. The CDR3 runs to 16 residues. Per the germline V gene, CDR1 is SGDLS and CDR2 is YYNGEE. With V trimmed by 0 bases and J by 4 bases, 9 bases remained unmatched. CDR3 sequence: CASSVGIGGSGYGYTF. The CDR3 DNA follows: TGTGCCAGCAGCGTAGGGATAGGGGGCTCGGGCTATGGCTACACCTTC. The full variable domain, with the rest looked up from reference TRBV9 and TRBJ1-2, is DSGVTQTPKHLITATGQRVTLRCSPRSGDLSVYWYQQSLDQGLQFLIQYYNGEERAKGNILERFSAQQFPDLHSELNLSSLELGDSALYFCASSVGIGGSGYGYTFGSGTRLTVV.

CDR3 coding DNA: TGCAGCGTCGATCTTGGGACAGGGCGGAACGAGCAGTACTTC. Its protein is CSVDLGTGRNEQYF. The chain couples TRBV29-1 to TRBJ2-5; TRBD1 matches 9 bases. The J call may be faulty, since TRBJ2-7 better matches the DNA end. Germline V gives CDR1 SQVTM, CDR2 ANQGSEA. The CDR3 contains 14 residues.

This clone has a handful of counts. This chain uses TRBV4-3 with TRBJ2-3; 9 bases agree with TRBD1. The CDR3 spans 15 residues. The germline CDR1 and CDR2 sequences are LGHNA and YSLEER. J was trimmed by 4 bases and V by 4 bases; bases with no gene match: 6. The CDR3 sequence: CASSPFGTGPDTQYF. CDR3 nucleotides: TGCGCCAGCAGCCCTTTTGGGACAGGGCCAGATACGCAGTATTTT.